These 26 T cell receptor beta chains came from one sample sequenced in a study of cytotoxic CD8 clonotypes in ibrutinib-treated CLL. Only in-frame clones appear in the TCRdb table, and some are missing; sequencing was by immunoSEQ multiplex PCR. There are 110,000 to 150,000 clones in the sample; 91% occur only once, and more than 10% lies in the top ten. Sequenced here: PBMCs, sampled after 12 months of ibrutinib treatment. The receptors here all came from a human donor with chronic lymphocytic leukemia.

The chain joins TRBV21-1 to TRBJ2-5; no check of the table's D call, TRBD1, against the DNA was made. TRBV21-1 is tagged as a pseudogene. CDR3 size: 14 residues. CDR3 sequence: CASSTGDREETQYF. DNA for the CDR3: TGTGCCAGCAGCACCGGGGACAGGGAGGAGACCCAGTACTTC.

The chain employs TRBV4-2 and TRBJ1-5, with D tentatively TRBD1 (5 bases). V lost 0 bases and J 7 bases, leaving 13 bases between the germline ends. The CDR3 contains 15 residues. Germline assignment: CDR1 LGHNA and CDR2 YNFKEQ. The CDR3 DNA is TGTGCCAGCAGCCAAGATGGGGCGGGAGGGCAGCCCCAGCATTTT. It yields the protein CASSQDGAGGQPQHF.

This CDR3 reads CASSGGDGGNEKLFF. The CDR3 DNA follows: TGTGCCAGCTCAGGCGGGGACGGGGGGAATGAAAAACTGTTTTTT. The V call is TRBV28, the J call TRBJ1-4; perhaps TRBD1 as D (5 bases). This CDR3 has 15 residues. CDR1 and CDR2 (germline): MDHEN, SYDVKM. V lost 8 bases and J lost 5, with 18 bases in between.

CDR3: CASSFKLAGLGEQYF. In DNA, the CDR3 is TGTGCCAGCAGCTTCAAACTAGCGGGTCTTGGCGAGCAGTACTTC. The chain carries TRBV11-2 and TRBJ2-7, with 9 bases matching TRBD2. This CDR3 spans 15 amino acids. Germline V gene data show CDR1 as SGHAT and CDR2 as FQNNGV. The junction had 9 bases not matched to a gene; V was cut back by 3 bases and J by 6 bases.

J is TRBJ2-1 and V is TRBV28; no clear D. Germline V gene lookup returns CDR1 MDHEN and CDR2 SYDVKM. The CDR3 sequence is 10 residues long. V was cut by 6 bases and J by 3 bases, with 0 bases left in between. In nucleotides, the CDR3 is TGTGCCAGCAGCTACAATGAGCAGTTCTTC. This encodes CASSYNEQFF.

The chain employs TRBV2 and TRBJ2-3; D call uncertain. Germline assignment: CDR1 SNHLY and CDR2 FYNNEI. The CDR3 loop spans 14 amino acids. V shed 1 base and J shed 6 bases, with 11 bases lying between them. The CDR3, as DNA: TGTGCCAGCAGTGAAGAGGCCATCAGGGATACGCAGTATTTT. Translated, it gives CASSEEAIRDTQYF.

The rearrangement uses TRBV7-6 and TRBJ2-2; 8 bases are shared with TRBD2. The length of the CDR3 is 15 residues. From germline, CDR1 is SGHVS and CDR2 FNYEAQ. Losses at the gene ends were 1 base for V and 5 bases for J; bases not matched to a gene: 3. The CDR3 loop is CASSLVAGGTGELFF. Written as DNA, the CDR3 is TGTGCCAGCAGCTTAGTGGCGGGAGGAACCGGGGAGCTGTTTTTT.

This chain links TRBV12-5 with TRBJ1-2; D gene uncertain. Trimming removed 0 bases from V and 5 bases from J, with 19 bases in between. CDR3 length: 17 residues. In germline, CDR1 is LGHNT, CDR2 FRNRAP. The CDR3 here is CASGLVLGRTSSYGYTF. CDR3 nucleotide sequence: TGTGCTAGTGGTTTGGTACTAGGCAGGACGTCAAGTTATGGCTACACCTTC.

The J gene is TRBJ1-4, the V gene TRBV19, with no clear D. The germline V and J ends were trimmed by 5 bases and 8 bases, with 9 bases remaining between them. The CDR3 runs 12 residues. From germline, CDR1 is LNHDA and CDR2 SQIVND (reference sequence). The CDR3: CASSGGYEKLFF. DNA of the CDR3: TGTGCCAGTAGTGGAGGGTACGAAAAACTGTTTTTT. Complete variable domain (other parts from reference TRBV19 and TRBJ1-4): DGGITQSPKYLFRKEGQNVTLSCEQNLNHDAMYWYRQDPGQGLRLIYYSQIVNDFQKGDIAEGYSVSREKKESFPLTVTSAQKNPTAFYLCASSGGYEKLFFGSGTQLSVL.

In the case of this clone: At one end, the junction sequence differs from germline, possibly due to a read error. CDR3 amino acids: CASSYGQGTSTDTQYF. The CDR3 DNA reads as TGTGCTAGCAGCTACGGGCAGGGAACTAGCACAGATACGCAGTATTTT. This chain connects TRBV7-7 to TRBJ2-3, with D perhaps matching TRBD1 (5 bases). The CDR3 is 16 amino acids. Germline CDR1 reads SSHAT; CDR2 reads FNYEAQ (reference sequence).

This clone was picked up one time. The chain couples TRBV30 to TRBJ2-1; possible D gene TRBD2, 6 bases. This CDR3 has 13 residues. Looked up from germline, CDR1 is GTSNPN and CDR2 is SVGIG (reference sequence). Trimming removed 2 bases from V and 12 bases from J, with 17 bases in between. The CDR3 sequence: CAWSLTGVLGQFF. Here the CDR3 DNA reads TGTGCCTGGAGTTTAACGGGAGTCCTGGGGCAGTTCTTC.

The genes are TRBV28 and TRBJ2-1; TRBD2 aligns across 10 bases. Germline values: CDR1 MDHEN, CDR2 SYDVKM. The CDR3 totals 15 residues. V shed 4 bases and J 6 bases; nucleotides not matched to a gene: 6. CDR3 sequence reads: CASSWTSGNINEQFF. CDR3 DNA sequence: TGTGCCAGCAGTTGGACTAGCGGAAACATCAATGAGCAGTTCTTC.

V usage is TRBV10-3 and J usage is TRBJ1-4; TRBD1 matches at 8 bases. J gave up 6 bases and V 7 bases, and 4 bases lay outside the gene matches. Germline loops: CDR1 ENHRY, CDR2 SYGVKD. CDR3 length equals 13 residues. The CDR3 nucleotides are TGTGCCATCATTCCCAGGGGGCATGAAAAACTGTTTTTT. This codes for CAIIPRGHEKLFF.

The rearrangement links TRBV28 to TRBJ2-7, with 7 bases aligning to TRBD2. The V gene's germline CDR1 is MDHEN and CDR2 SYDVKM. V dropped 5 bases and J dropped 2; count of bases not matched to a gene: 6. The CDR3 has 14 residues. The CDR3 DNA sequence: TGTGCCAGCAGTCCCCGACTAGCAGCCTACGAGCAGTACTTC. This codes for CASSPRLAAYEQYF.

The CDR3, as DNA: TGTGCCAGTAGTAAGCAGGGGGCGACTGGGACTGAAGCTTTCTTT. Translated: CASSKQGATGTEAFF. The V call is TRBV19, the J call TRBJ1-1, with TRBD1 matching 8 bases. The V segment lost 4 bases and the J segment 5 bases; nucleotides outside the gene matches: 9. CDR3 length equals 15 residues. The germline V gene encodes CDR1 LNHDA and CDR2 SQIVND (reference sequence).

The count of this clone is one. The chain is built from TRBV25-1 and TRBJ1-2, with TRBD1 as a possible D gene (6 bases). The CDR3 loop spans 16 amino acids. V gave up 0 bases and J gave up 8 bases, with 19 bases separating them. Germline loops: CDR1 MGHDK, CDR2 SYGVNS. The CDR3 coding sequence is TGTGCCAGCAGTGAATATAATTTTTGGGGGCGCGGGGGCTACACCTTC. The encoded protein is CASSEYNFWGRGGYTF.

The rearrangement uses TRBV7-3 and TRBJ2-3; 7 bases align to TRBD2. V lost 5 bases, J lost 2 bases, and 4 bases stayed unmatched. CDR3 length: 14 residues. The germline V gene encodes CDR1 SGHTA and CDR2 FQGTGA. CDR3 region: CASSMSGITDTQYF. DNA for the CDR3: TGTGCCAGCAGCATGAGCGGGATCACAGATACGCAGTATTTT.

The rearrangement uses TRBV19 and TRBJ2-5, with 7 bases lining up with TRBD2. The CDR3 totals 15 residues. CDR1 is LNHDA and CDR2 is SQIVND in the germline V gene (reference sequence). Trimming at V came to 9 bases and at J to 4 bases, leaving 14 bases not matched to a gene. CDR3: CASRVWGGLGETQYF. Written as DNA, the CDR3 is TGTGCCAGCAGAGTTTGGGGGGGTCTTGGAGAGACCCAGTACTTC.

The chain is built from TRBV19 and TRBJ2-7; D is perhaps TRBD2 (5 bases). The CDR3 is made up of 14 amino acids. Trimming pared 5 bases from V and 3 bases from J, leaving 14 bases between. Germline loops: CDR1 LNHDA, CDR2 SQIVND (reference sequence). The CDR3 DNA is TGTGCCAGTAGTCCCGCGTCGGGATTCTACGAGCAGTACTTC. Translating it yields CASSPASGFYEQYF.

A few counts support this clone. The chain joins TRBV28 to TRBJ1-1; 8 nucleotides match TRBD1. This CDR3 region has 16 residues. Germline loops: CDR1 MDHEN, CDR2 SYDVKM. V was clipped by 5 bases and J by 6 bases; unmatched bases: 14. CDR3 amino acids: CASSPPRTGRVAEAFF. CDR3 DNA sequence: TGTGCCAGCAGTCCCCCCCGGACAGGGCGCGTGGCTGAAGCTTTCTTT.

To note about this clone: Mismatch with germline at one junction end may stem from a read error. This chain links TRBV20-1 with TRBJ1-4, with D uncertain. CDR1 DFQATT and CDR2 SNEGSKA come from the germline V gene (reference sequence). CDR3 length: 10 amino acids. This CDR3 is CSARGEKLFF. As DNA, the CDR3 is TGCAGTGCGAGAGGCGAAAAACTGTTTTTT.

Note on this clone: Other nucleotide sequences from this sample produce the same CDR3. The genes are TRBV7-2 and TRBJ2-7; TRBD2 aligns across 7 bases. With V trimmed by 0 bases and J by 0 bases, 2 bases remained unmatched. This CDR3 is 15 amino acids long. Germline V gives CDR1 SGHTA, CDR2 FQGNSA. CDR3 amino acids: CASSLAGGSSYEQYF. The CDR3 bases are TGTGCCAGCAGCTTAGCGGGAGGGAGCTCCTACGAGCAGTACTTC.

The gene calls are TRBV11-1 and TRBJ2-5; either TRBD1 or TRBD2 may supply D (7 bases each). Trimming took 5 bases from V and 7 from J, leaving 20 bases between them. This CDR3 is 15 amino acids long. In germline, CDR1 is SGHAT, CDR2 FQDESV (reference sequence). CDR3 DNA: TGTGCCAGCAGCCTCCAAAGCGGGACAGTAGGGACCCAGTACTTC. Amino acid sequence: CASSLQSGTVGTQYF.

This chain connects TRBV7-2 to TRBJ2-3; unclear D gene. CDR3 length equals 13 residues. V was shortened by 5 bases and J by 4 bases, with 10 bases between the two germline ends. In germline, CDR1 is SGHTA, CDR2 FQGNSA. The CDR3 loop is CASSADGPDTQYF. The CDR3 DNA is TGTGCCAGCAGCGCGGACGGACCAGATACGCAGTATTTT.

The chain links TRBV27 to TRBJ2-3; tentatively, D is TRBD1 or TRBD2 (5 bases each). Trimming shortened V by 7 bases and J by 4 bases, and 9 bases separated the two germline ends. CDR1 MNHEY and CDR2 SMNVEV come from the germline V gene (reference sequence). The CDR3 is made up of 12 amino acids. CDR3 in DNA: TGTGCCAGCAAACTAGGGGCAGATACGCAGTATTTT. Translated: CASKLGADTQYF.

This clone is a singleton in its sample. The gene calls are TRBV13 and TRBJ2-7; 8 bases agree with TRBD2. The CDR3 has 17 amino acids. Germline CDR1 is PRHDT and CDR2 is FYEKMQ (reference sequence). V trimming: 5 bases; J trimming: 0 bases; junction bases outside the gene matches: 12. The CDR3 DNA reads as TGTGCCAGCAGCCAGGGGTTTAGCGGGGAAAACTCCTACGAGCAGTACTTC. This codes for CASSQGFSGENSYEQYF. The complete variable domain, with remaining parts taken from reference TRBV13 and TRBJ2-7, reads AAGVIQSPRHLIKEKRETATLKCYPIPRHDTVYWYQQGPGQDPQFLISFYEKMQSDKGSIPDRFSAQQFSDYHSELNMSSLELGDSALYFCASSQGFSGENSYEQYFGPGTRLTVT.